This entry lists 10 T cell receptor beta chains sequenced from one sample in a study of neoadjuvant anti-PD-1 for oral cavity cancer. Assay: immunoSEQ multiplex PCR; the TCRdb copy retains only in-frame clones and omits some. The sample records fewer than 20,000 clones, roughly 66% being singletons. Sample: PBMCs, taken before nivolumab (anti-PD-1) treatment. These receptors were taken from a person aged 35 to 85 with oral cavity squamous cell carcinoma.

This clone has more than one count but fewer than ten. This chain links TRBV19 with TRBJ2-2; 15 bases agree with TRBD2. The CDR3 covers 16 residues. Germline CDR1 reads LNHDA; CDR2 reads SQIVND (reference sequence). V gave up 9 bases and J gave up 4 bases; unmatched junction bases: 6. The CDR3 reads CASGLAGGPGTGELFF. The CDR3 DNA reads as TGTGCCAGCGGACTAGCGGGAGGGCCGGGCACCGGGGAGCTGTTTTTT.

This clone is termed medium-sized. This chain links TRBV19 with TRBJ1-5; 10 bases are a match to TRBD1. With 1 base clipped from V and 5 bases from J, the junction kept 11 bases outside the gene matches. Per the germline V gene, CDR1 is LNHDA and CDR2 is SQIVND (reference sequence). The CDR3 consists of 18 residues. The CDR3 coding sequence is TGTGCCAGTAGTATAGTACCGGGACAGGGGTTCGGGGATCAGCCCCAGCATTTT. It codes for CASSIVPGQGFGDQPQHF.

This clone is medium-sized by share. The V call is TRBV29-1, the J call TRBJ1-5, with D perhaps TRBD1 (5 bases). Germline V gene sequence: CDR1 SQVTM, CDR2 ANQGSEA. There are 13 residues in the CDR3. Deletions cut 6 bases from V and 0 bases from J, with 9 bases between. As DNA, the CDR3 is TGCAGCGTATCGACAGTTAGCAATCAGCCCCAGCATTTT. This gives the protein CSVSTVSNQPQHF.

The V call is TRBV10-3, the J call TRBJ2-7, with TRBD2 as a possible D gene (6 bases). V lost 3 bases and J lost 2, with 14 bases in between. CDR1 ENHRY and CDR2 SYGVKD come from the germline V gene. This CDR3 spans 15 amino acids. CDR3 residues: CAISELTSYPYEQYF. The DNA for the CDR3 is TGTGCCATCAGTGAACTAACTAGCTATCCCTACGAGCAGTACTTC.

For the CDR3, the DNA is TGTGCCTGGAGTGGCCTATTGGTCTACGAGCAGTACTTC. Amino acid sequence: CAWSGLLVYEQYF. V and J are TRBV30 and TRBJ2-7; D is unresolved. Trimming removed 1 base from V and 3 bases from J, with 10 bases in between. CDR1 and CDR2 from the germline V gene are GTSNPN and SVGIG (reference sequence). The CDR3 length is 13 residues.

V and J are TRBV7-8 and TRBJ2-2; tentatively, D is TRBD1 or TRBD2 (6 bases each). Germline V gene sequence: CDR1 SGHVS, CDR2 FQNEAQ. V was trimmed by 4 bases and J by 1 base, leaving 13 bases between them. The CDR3 loop spans 16 amino acids. The CDR3 protein is CASSSQEGGNTGELFF. CDR3 DNA sequence: TGTGCCAGCAGCTCTCAAGAGGGGGGGAACACCGGGGAGCTGTTTTTT.

This sequence joins TRBV9 and TRBJ2-7, with 11 bases fitting TRBD1. From germline, CDR1 is SGDLS and CDR2 YYNGEE. The CDR3 loop spans 13 amino acids. Trimming at V came to 4 bases and at J to 6 bases, leaving 3 bases not matched to a gene. The CDR3, as DNA: TGTGCCAGCAGCTGGGACAGGGGGAGCGAGCAGTACTTC. Translation: CASSWDRGSEQYF.

J is TRBJ2-2 and V is TRBV30, with 9 bases aligning to TRBD1. Germline CDR1 reads GTSNPN; CDR2 reads SVGIG (reference sequence). The CDR3 totals 15 residues. The J segment lost 5 bases and the V segment lost 3 bases, leaving 7 bases of the junction unmatched. The DNA of the CDR3 is TGTGCCTGGAGGATTCGGGACAGGGCGACCGGGGAGCTGTTTTTT. This sequence encodes CAWRIRDRATGELFF. Supplemented by reference TRBV30 and TRBJ2-2, the full variable domain reads SQTIHQWPATLVQPVGSPLSLECTVEGTSNPNLYWYRQAAGRGLQLLFYSVGIGQISSEVPQNLSASRPQDRQFILSSKKLLLSDSGFYLCAWRIRDRATGELFFGEGSRLTVL.

The chain couples TRBV30 to TRBJ1-2, with D maybe TRBD1 (6 bases). Germline V gene sequence: CDR1 GTSNPN, CDR2 SVGIG (reference sequence). Trimming removed 5 bases at V and 8 bases at J, with 18 bases between. The CDR3 has 13 amino acids. For the CDR3, the DNA is TGTGCCTGGCAGGGGTCCCGCTCGAGGGGCTACACCTTC. It codes for CAWQGSRSRGYTF.

This clone was observed a few times. The chain couples TRBV10-2 to TRBJ1-1; D is unclear. The CDR3 has 10 amino acids. Germline CDR1 reads WSHSY; CDR2 reads SAAADI. The germline V and J ends were trimmed by 7 bases and 6 bases, with 6 bases remaining between them. The CDR3: CASNWPEAFF. The CDR3 DNA reads as TGCGCCAGCAATTGGCCTGAAGCTTTCTTT.